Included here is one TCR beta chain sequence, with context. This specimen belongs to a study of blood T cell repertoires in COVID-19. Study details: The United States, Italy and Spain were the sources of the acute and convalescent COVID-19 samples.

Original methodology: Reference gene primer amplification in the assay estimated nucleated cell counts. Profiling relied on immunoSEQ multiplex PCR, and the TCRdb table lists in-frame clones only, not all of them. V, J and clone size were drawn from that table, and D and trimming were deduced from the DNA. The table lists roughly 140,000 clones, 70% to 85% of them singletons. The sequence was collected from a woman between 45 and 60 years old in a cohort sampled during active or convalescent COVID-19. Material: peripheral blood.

Written as DNA, the CDR3 is TGCGCCAGCATTAGACAGGTGATGGAACTTTATGGCTACACCTTC. Translation: CASIRQVMELYGYTF. This chain connects TRBV10-1 to TRBJ1-2; weak D call: TRBD1 (6 bases). Trimming removed 7 bases from V and 5 bases from J, with 20 bases in between. The CDR3 covers 15 residues. The V gene's germline CDR1 is WNHNN and CDR2 SYGVQD (reference sequence).